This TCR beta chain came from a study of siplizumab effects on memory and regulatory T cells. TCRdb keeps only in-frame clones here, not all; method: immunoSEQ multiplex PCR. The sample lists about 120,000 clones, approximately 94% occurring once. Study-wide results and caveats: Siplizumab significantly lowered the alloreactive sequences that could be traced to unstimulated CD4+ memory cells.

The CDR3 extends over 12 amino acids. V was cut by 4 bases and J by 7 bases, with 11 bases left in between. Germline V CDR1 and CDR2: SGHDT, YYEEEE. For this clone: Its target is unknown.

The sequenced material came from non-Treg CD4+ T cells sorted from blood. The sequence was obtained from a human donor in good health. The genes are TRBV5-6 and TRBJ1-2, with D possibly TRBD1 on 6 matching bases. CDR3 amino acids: CASSLTGIGYTF. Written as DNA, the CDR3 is TGTGCCAGCAGCCTTACAGGGATTGGCTACACCTTC.